The 10 T cell receptor beta chains listed next were all sequenced from one sample in a study of blood T cell repertoires in COVID-19 (dated by TCRdb to about 2020). Library preparation used the immunoSEQ multiplex PCR assay. The table comes from immuneACCESS by way of TCRdb, which keeps in-frame sequences with V and J called. Part of the clones is missing from these tables; in studies checked, under half for an unresolved V gene and the rest for unknown reasons. This sample has fewer than 350,000 clones in its table, and 85% of those were observed once. 1.9% of the sample goes to the ten largest clones. Sequences were obtained from PBMCs or T cells enriched from blood (not recorded which). Receptor source: a young woman who had been exposed to COVID-19.

The chain links TRBV7-2 to TRBJ1-4, with TRBD1 matching 9 bases. Germline V lookup: CDR1 SGHTA, CDR2 FQGNSA. The trim removed 0 bases at V and 8 bases at J, leaving 7 bases unmatched. This CDR3 is built from 16 residues. CDR3 in DNA: TGTGCCAGCAGCTTAGCGAGGACAGGGGAGGGCGAAAAACTGTTTTTT. It codes for CASSLARTGEGEKLFF.

This clone came up once. The chain uses TRBV18 and TRBJ1-2, with 10 bases fitting TRBD1. Germline CDR1 is KGHSH and CDR2 is LQKENI. Trimming at V came to 3 bases and at J to 5 bases, leaving 3 bases not matched to a gene. The CDR3 sequence is 14 residues long. Here the CDR3 DNA reads TGTGCCAGCTCACCGGGGACAGGGGTGTATGGCTACACCTTC. The encoded protein is CASSPGTGVYGYTF.

This clone was recorded only once. The chain uses TRBV7-8 and TRBJ1-5; 7 bases line up with TRBD1. J gave up 6 bases and V 5 bases, and 10 bases lay outside the gene matches. Germline V gene data show CDR1 as SGHVS and CDR2 as FQNEAQ. The CDR3 totals 15 residues. The CDR3 loop reads CASSELQGLCQPQHF. CDR3 DNA: TGTGCCAGCAGCGAATTACAGGGGTTATGTCAGCCCCAGCATTTT.

V usage is TRBV28 and J usage is TRBJ1-2; 8 bases line up with TRBD1. Germline CDR1 and CDR2: MDHEN and SYDVKM. The CDR3 spans 15 residues. V gave up 3 bases and J gave up 4 bases; unmatched junction bases: 7. The CDR3 loop is CASSFGTGGSYGYTF. Written as DNA, the CDR3 is TGTGCCAGCAGTTTCGGGACAGGAGGAAGCTATGGCTACACCTTC.

V usage is TRBV5-6 and J usage is TRBJ2-7; 10 positions match TRBD1. This CDR3 is built from 14 residues. With V trimmed by 4 bases and J by 2 bases, 3 bases remained unmatched. From germline, CDR1 is SGHDT and CDR2 YYEEEE. For the CDR3, the DNA is TGTGCCAGCAGCATCGGACAGGGGGCCTACGAGCAGTACTTC. Translated: CASSIGQGAYEQYF. The complete variable domain, with remaining parts taken from reference TRBV5-6 and TRBJ2-7, reads DAGVTQSPTHLIKTRGQQVTLRCSPKSGHDTVSWYQQALGQGPQFIFQYYEEEERQRGNFPDRFSGHQFPNYSSELNVNALLLGDSALYLCASSIGQGAYEQYFGPGTRLTVT.

The rearrangement links TRBV5-1 to TRBJ2-5; D is unresolved. This CDR3 spans 12 amino acids. From germline, CDR1 is SGHRS and CDR2 YFSETQ. V lost 0 bases, J lost 5 bases, and 5 bases lay in between. CDR3 DNA: TGCGCCAGCAGCTTGGCCAGGGAGACCCAGTACTTC. Protein product: CASSLARETQYF.

This clone was picked up one time. The chain is built from TRBV15 and TRBJ1-2; the match to TRBD1 covers 8 bases. The CDR3 spans 14 residues. With V trimmed by 2 bases and J by 6 bases, 5 bases remained unmatched. Germline CDR1 LNHNV, CDR2 YYDKDF (reference sequence). The CDR3 spells CATSRSRQGNGYTF. The CDR3 DNA reads TGTGCCACCAGCAGATCCCGACAGGGGAATGGCTACACCTTC.

The CDR3 protein is CASSGGTDEAFF. CDR3 coding DNA: TGTGCCAGCAGTGGCGGGACAGATGAAGCTTTCTTT. The chain uses TRBV2 and TRBJ1-1; 7 positions agree with TRBD1. The trim removed 4 bases at V and 7 bases at J, leaving 3 bases unmatched. This CDR3 has 12 amino acids. Per germline, CDR1 SNHLY and CDR2 FYNNEI.

Here the CDR3 reads CASSPQFGVRDYEQYF. DNA for the CDR3: TGTGCCAGCAGTCCCCAGTTCGGGGTGAGGGACTACGAGCAGTACTTC. V usage is TRBV28 and J usage is TRBJ2-7; D may be TRBD2 (5 bases). V shed 5 bases and J shed 3 bases, with 20 bases lying between them. The CDR3 totals 16 residues. Germline assignment: CDR1 MDHEN and CDR2 SYDVKM.

The CDR3, as DNA: TGTGCCAGCACCCCCGGACAGGTGAACTATGGCTACACCTTC. It codes for CASTPGQVNYGYTF. This rearrangement joins TRBV7-8 to TRBJ1-2; 7 bases match TRBD1. Germline trimming cut 7 bases from V and 2 bases from J; bases unmatched to any gene: 7. Germline CDR1 and CDR2: SGHVS and FQNEAQ. This CDR3 has 14 amino acids.